These 17 T cell receptor beta chains came from one sample sequenced in a study of T cell responses to AZD1222 COVID-19 vaccine. Produced via immunoSEQ multiplex PCR; TCRdb's table is partial and in-frame only. Of fewer than 110,000 clones listed, roughly 90% are singletons. Sample: peripheral blood, taken on day 0 of AZD1222 vaccination. These receptor sequences come from an adult in good health.

The chain couples TRBV18 to TRBJ2-3; TRBD1 is a possible D gene (6 bases). The V end was cut by 3 bases, the J end by 3 bases, with 7 bases between. The CDR3 covers 13 residues. The germline CDR1 and CDR2 sequences are KGHSH and LQKENI. In nucleotides, the CDR3 is TGTGCCAGCTCACCGGACAGAACAGATACGCAGTATTTT. Residues: CASSPDRTDTQYF.

CDR3 bases: TGTGCCAGCAGCTTAACGGGACAGTACACAGATACGCAGTATTTT. Its translation: CASSLTGQYTDTQYF. The rearrangement joins TRBV7-3 to TRBJ2-3, with 7 positions matching TRBD1. The CDR3 sequence is 15 residues long. The trim removed 0 bases at V and 2 bases at J, leaving 2 bases unmatched. CDR1 and CDR2 from the germline V gene are SGHTA and FQGTGA.

This chain links TRBV2 with TRBJ1-5; D unresolved. Trimming pared 4 bases from V and 4 bases from J, leaving 8 bases between. The CDR3 has 13 amino acids. In germline, CDR1 is SNHLY, CDR2 FYNNEI. The CDR3 here is CASSVEVNQPQHF. The DNA for the CDR3 is TGTGCCAGCAGTGTAGAGGTTAATCAGCCCCAGCATTTT.

This clone occurred once. The chain joins TRBV15 to TRBJ2-7, with 7 bases that match TRBD1. This CDR3 is built from 14 residues. Germline V gives CDR1 LNHNV, CDR2 YYDKDF (reference sequence). Trimming cost V 10 bases and J 4 bases; bases outside gene matches: 13. CDR3 nucleotides: TGTGCCAGGGGTTGCGACAGGGTGGGTTACGAGCAGTACTTC. It yields the protein CARGCDRVGYEQYF.

The rearrangement joins TRBV6-5 to TRBJ2-2, with D perhaps TRBD2 (6 bases). The ends were cut back, 10 bases at V and 3 bases at J, with 15 bases in the middle. The CDR3 consists of 14 residues. CDR1 and CDR2 (germline): MNHEY, SVGAGI. The CDR3 region is CANNGGDHTGELFF. As DNA, the CDR3 is TGTGCCAATAATGGAGGGGACCACACCGGGGAGCTGTTTTTT.

J is TRBJ2-1 and V is TRBV28; 7 bases align to TRBD2. The V gene end was trimmed by 5 bases and the J gene end by 5 bases; junction bases not matched to a gene: 15. Per germline, CDR1 MDHEN and CDR2 SYDVKM. This CDR3 is built from 17 residues. The CDR3 nucleotides read TGTGCCAGCAGTGCACTAGCGAAGGAAGTTATGGACAATGAGCAGTTCTTC. Translating it yields CASSALAKEVMDNEQFF.

This clone was detected only once. This rearrangement joins TRBV5-1 to TRBJ1-6; 10 bases agree with TRBD1. V shed 4 bases, J shed 6 bases, and the junction held 4 bases outside the gene matches. The germline V gene encodes CDR1 SGHRS and CDR2 YFSETQ. The CDR3 is 15 amino acids. CDR3 nucleotides: TGCGCCAGCAGCCCGCGGACAGGGGGTAATTCACCCCTCCACTTT. It translates to CASSPRTGGNSPLHF.

The chain combines TRBV7-8 with TRBJ2-7, with a tentative D call TRBD1 (6 bases). The V gene's germline CDR1 is SGHVS and CDR2 FQNEAQ. This CDR3 has 13 residues. V shed 3 bases and J shed 3 bases, with 9 bases lying between them. The DNA of the CDR3 is TGTGCCAGCAGCTTGGACAGAGTCTACGAGCAGTACTTC. It codes for CASSLDRVYEQYF.

The rearrangement links TRBV24-1 to TRBJ1-1, with a tentative D call TRBD1 (5 bases). This CDR3 is built from 13 residues. Trimming stripped 7 bases from V and 3 bases from J, with 11 bases between. Germline CDR1 reads KGHDR; CDR2 reads SFDVKD. The CDR3: CATRRGTHTEAFF. The CDR3 nucleotides are TGTGCCACCAGGCGGGGGACCCACACTGAAGCTTTCTTT.

The chain joins TRBV7-9 to TRBJ2-3; 8 nucleotides match TRBD1. The CDR3 length is 15 residues. From germline, CDR1 is SEHNR and CDR2 FQNEAQ (reference sequence). Trimming at V came to 5 bases and at J to 3 bases, leaving 7 bases not matched to a gene. In DNA form, the CDR3 reads TGTGCCAGCAGCGAACGGACAGGGCGAACAGATACGCAGTATTTT. Its protein is CASSERTGRTDTQYF.

The V and J genes are TRBV9 and TRBJ2-2; D call uncertain. Looked up from germline, CDR1 is SGDLS and CDR2 is YYNGEE. CDR3 size: 15 residues. V lost 4 bases and J 4 bases, leaving 14 bases between the germline ends. This CDR3 is CASSTTTTGTGELFF. The CDR3 DNA sequence: TGTGCCAGCAGCACGACGACCACGGGCACCGGGGAGCTGTTTTTT.

V and J are TRBV6-1 and TRBJ1-1; D is possibly TRBD1 (6 bases). This CDR3 contains 15 residues. Germline CDR1 is MNHNS and CDR2 is SASEGT. The V end was cut by 3 bases, the J end by 4 bases, with 15 bases between. The CDR3 reads CASSDIGGGVTEAFF. The DNA for the CDR3 is TGTGCCAGCAGTGATATTGGAGGGGGGGTCACTGAAGCTTTCTTT.

The chain couples TRBV28 to TRBJ2-7, with 8 bases fitting TRBD2. The CDR3 extends over 14 amino acids. V lost 6 bases and J lost 2; bases outside the gene matches: 6. CDR1 is MDHEN, CDR2 SYDVKM, per germline. CDR3 residues: CASRSAGAPYEQYF. The CDR3 DNA follows: TGTGCCAGCAGGTCAGCGGGAGCCCCCTACGAGCAGTACTTC.

V and J are TRBV5-4 and TRBJ2-7; 7 bases line up with TRBD1. Per germline, CDR1 SGHNT and CDR2 YYREEE (reference sequence). This CDR3 comprises 15 residues. J gave up 1 base and V 0 bases, and 4 bases lay outside the gene matches. CDR3 loop: CASSLGQGQSYEQYF. CDR3 DNA: TGTGCCAGCAGCTTGGGACAGGGACAATCCTACGAGCAGTACTTC.

The chain carries TRBV4-2 and TRBJ1-2, with D possibly TRBD1 on 6 matching bases. From germline, CDR1 is LGHNA and CDR2 YNFKEQ. The ends were cut back, 0 bases at V and 5 bases at J, with 16 bases in the middle. The CDR3 is 16 residues long. The DNA of the CDR3 is TGTGCCAGCAGCCAAGATGTGAATACAGGGAAATATGGCTACACCTTC. This sequence encodes CASSQDVNTGKYGYTF.

This chain joins TRBV7-8 and TRBJ2-1; 8 nucleotides match TRBD2. Germline V lookup: CDR1 SGHVS, CDR2 FQNEAQ. J lost 9 bases, V lost 0 bases, and 16 bases had no gene match. This CDR3 comprises 18 residues. Here the CDR3 reads CASSLALVLAGIKSEQFF. The CDR3 region has the DNA TGTGCCAGCAGCTTAGCGCTGGTATTAGCGGGGATAAAGAGTGAGCAGTTCTTC. Based on the CDR3 plus reference TRBV7-8 and TRBJ2-1, the full variable domain is GAGVSQSPRYKVAKRGQDVALRCDPISGHVSLFWYQQALGQGPEFLTYFQNEAQLDKSGLPSDRFFAERPEGSVSTLKIQRTQQEDSAVYLCASSLALVLAGIKSEQFFGPGTRLTVL.

The rearrangement uses TRBV10-3 and TRBJ1-6, with a possible D match to TRBD1 (5 bases). The germline V gene encodes CDR1 ENHRY and CDR2 SYGVKD. The V gene lost 0 bases and the J gene lost 5 bases, with 14 bases spanning the gap. This CDR3 is built from 17 residues. The CDR3 bases are TGTGCCATCAGTGAGTCGGTCGGCAGGGAGGATAATTCACCCCTCCACTTT. Translation: CAISESVGREDNSPLHF.